This T cell receptor (beta chain) was found in a study of OX40 agonist ivuxolimab in advanced cancers. Study-level information: Patients got intravenous ivuxolimab at 0.01 to 10 mg/kg every 2 weeks. Anti-PD-1, anti-PD-L1 or anti-CTLA-4 therapy given earlier was allowed, and 40% had some. Study-level results: At 0.1 to 3.0 mg/kg, clonal expansion of CD4+ and CD8+ blood T cells had occurred by week 6. Certain nonresponders likewise exhibited a low normalized T-cell clonal expansion.

To note about this clone: The antigen is undetermined.

Here immunoSEQ multiplex PCR was the method, and the copy in TCRdb shows in-frame clones only, minus some. The sample carries 50,000 to 65,000 clones, roughly 82% recorded once. The CDR3 loop spans 12 amino acids. Trimming cost V 2 bases and J 8 bases, with 9 bases left between them. Germline CDR1 MNHEY, CDR2 SMNVEV (reference sequence). This TCR came from an adult with an advanced solid tumor such as melanoma, head and neck, liver or kidney cancer. The chain links TRBV27 to TRBJ1-1, with D perhaps TRBD1 (5 bases). The source was CD4+ or CD8+ T cells sorted from blood, collected in a trial of the OX40 agonist ivuxolimab. The chain's CDR3 is CASSLRAGEAFF. For the CDR3, the DNA is TGTGCCAGCAGTTTACGAGCAGGGGAAGCTTTCTTT.